These 14 T cell receptor beta chains originate from one sample sequenced in a study of blood T cells in healthy people across ages. A second PCR, run for roughly 7 to 12 cycles, used a sample-barcoded 5' primer plus a J-beta primer mix. From the 5' RACE reads, TCRdb called clonotypes with MiXCR, one entry per CDR3 protein. Here the sample spans some 1.5 million distinct CDR3 sequences, 28% being singletons. Sequencing was done on a sample of blood. These TCRs come from a young woman in good health.

Worth noting for this clonotype: At one end the junction does not follow the germline gene, possibly because of a read error. V usage is TRBV28 and J usage is TRBJ2-6, with D possibly matching TRBD2 (6 bases). Germline CDR1 and CDR2: MDHEN and SYDVKM. The CDR3 length is 16 residues. The CDR3: CAGSPAGISGANVLTF. CDR3 sequence (DNA): TGTGCCGGCAGCCCAGCGGGCATCTCTGGGGCCAACGTCCTGACTTTC.

Turning to this clonotype: A read error is possible here, since a much larger clone lies one base away. The genes are TRBV15 and TRBJ2-1, with TRBD2 identical over 11 bases. The CDR3 consists of 14 residues. Looked up from germline, CDR1 is LNHNV and CDR2 is YYDKDF (reference sequence). The trim removed 7 bases at V and 8 bases at J, leaving 7 bases unmatched. CDR3 residues: CATTATSGKDEQFF. The DNA for the CDR3 is TGTGCCACCACCGCGACTAGCGGGAAGGATGAGCAGTTCTTC. Full variable domain (remainder filled in from reference TRBV15 and TRBJ2-1): DAMVIQNPRYQVTQFGKPVTLSCSQTLNHNVMYWYQQKSSQAPKLLFHYYDKDFNNEADTPDNFQSRRPNTSFCFLDIRSPGLGDTAMYLCATTATSGKDEQFFGPGTRLTVL.

In regard to this clonotype: Relative to the germline gene, one junction end is altered; a read error may explain this. V and J are TRBV24-1 and TRBJ2-7; D might be TRBD1 or TRBD2, each matching 5 bases. Germline V CDR1 and CDR2: KGHDR, SFDVKD. The CDR3 covers 17 residues. In DNA form, the CDR3 reads TGTGTCACCAGTGATCCCCCCCGTGGGACGTCAAGAGGCGAGCAGTACTTC. Its protein product is CVTSDPPRGTSRGEQYF.

A note on this clonotype: A junction boundary mismatches the germline segment, possibly from a read error. The CDR3 protein is CAGSPNPGLAGETQYF. CDR3 nucleotide sequence: TGTGCCGGCAGTCCTAATCCGGGACTAGCGGGAGAGACCCAGTACTTC. The chain employs TRBV6-5 and TRBJ2-5; TRBD2 aligns across 12 bases. Germline lookup yields CDR1 MNHEY and CDR2 SVGAGI. The CDR3 length is 16 residues.

The V and J genes are TRBV2 and TRBJ2-1; 9 bases map to TRBD1. The V gene end was trimmed by 6 bases and the J gene end by 3 bases; junction bases not matched to a gene: 21. The CDR3 totals 20 residues. Germline CDR1 and CDR2: SNHLY and FYNNEI. DNA of the CDR3: TGTGCCAGCAGGGGGGCCAAGGACAGGGGAAGGAGGTTGGGCTACAATGAGCAGTTCTTC. It is translated as CASRGAKDRGRRLGYNEQFF. The full variable domain, completed using reference TRBV2 and TRBJ2-1, is EPEVTQTPSHQVTQMGQEVILRCVPISNHLYFYWYRQILGQKVEFLVSFYNNEISEKSEIFDDQFSVERPDGSNFTLKIRSTKLEDSAMYFCASRGAKDRGRRLGYNEQFFGPGTRLTVL.

This clonotype has only a few counts. V usage is TRBV6-5 and J usage is TRBJ1-2; tentatively, D is TRBD1 (5 bases). Germline V CDR1 and CDR2: MNHEY, SVGAGI. The length of the CDR3 is 14 residues. V lost 2 bases, J lost 4 bases, and 11 bases lay in between. DNA for the CDR3: TGTGCCAGCAGTTACGAGCAGGGAGGCTATGGCTACACCTTC. This codes for CASSYEQGGYGYTF.

As regards this clonotype: Relative to the germline gene, one junction end is altered; a read error may explain this. The chain combines TRBV29-1 with TRBJ2-1; 7 nucleotides line up with TRBD2. CDR1 SQVTM and CDR2 ANQGSEA come from the germline V gene. This CDR3 contains 11 residues. The chain's CDR3 is CSVAPPTGRVF. The CDR3 nucleotides read TGCAGCGTTGCCCCTCCTACGGGGAGGGTCTTC.

Only a few counts were recorded for this clonotype. Here the CDR3 DNA reads TGTGCCAGCAGTTACCCCGATGGCTACAGTAACACAGATACGCAGTATTTT. Translated, it gives CASSYPDGYSNTDTQYF. The chain employs TRBV6-2 or TRBV6-3 and TRBJ2-3; the D is unclear. Germline values: CDR1 MNHEY, CDR2 SVGEGT. Trimming took off 2 bases at V and 2 bases at J, with 17 bases between the two ends. The CDR3 loop spans 17 amino acids.

This chain joins TRBV5-6 and TRBJ2-5, with 9 bases fitting TRBD2. Germline trimming cut 4 bases from V and 11 bases from J; bases unmatched to any gene: 15. The CDR3 sequence is 15 residues long. Looked up from germline, CDR1 is SGHDT and CDR2 is YYEEEE. The CDR3 coding sequence is TGTGCCAGCAGCCTCGCCGGAGCGGGGGGCTATGAGCAGTACTTC. Translated: CASSLAGAGGYEQYF.

The V and J genes are TRBV7-9 and TRBJ2-2; D possibly corresponds to TRBD1 (7 bases). V was shortened by 3 bases and J by 4 bases, with 24 bases between the two germline ends. This CDR3 comprises 19 residues. Germline V gives CDR1 SEHNR, CDR2 FQNEAQ (reference sequence). The CDR3 bases are TGTGCCAGCAGCTTCCCAGCCGGGACTTCTCAGGGGGGCACCGGGGAGCTGTTTTTT. Its protein is CASSFPAGTSQGGTGELFF. The variable domain in full, with the rest retrieved from reference TRBV7-9 and TRBJ2-2, is DTGVSQNPRHKITKRGQNVTFRCDPISEHNRLYWYRQTLGQGPEFLTYFQNEAQLEKSRLLSDRFSAERPKGSFSTLEIQRTEQGDSAMYLCASSFPAGTSQGGTGELFFGEGSRLTVL.

This clonotype was seen only a few times. In DNA form, the CDR3 reads TGTGCCAGCAGTCCTCTAGGCGAATGGAATGTTAACTATGGCTACACCTTC. Its protein is CASSPLGEWNVNYGYTF. The chain couples TRBV28 to TRBJ1-2; the D is unclear. This CDR3 comprises 17 residues. From germline, CDR1 is MDHEN and CDR2 SYDVKM. V lost 5 bases and J lost 1, with 20 bases in between.

This clonotype was counted a few times. This rearrangement joins TRBV13 to TRBJ2-3; possibly TRBD1 or TRBD2 for D (5 bases each). The CDR3 covers 16 residues. Germline CDR1 is PRHDT and CDR2 is FYEKMQ (reference sequence). V lost 0 bases to trimming and J lost 6 bases, with 16 bases between them. CDR3 sequence: CASSLGLGELGDTQYF. DNA of the CDR3: TGTGCCAGCAGCTTAGGCCTGGGGGAGCTGGGGGATACGCAGTATTTT.

This chain joins TRBV5-5 and TRBJ2-2; D is perhaps TRBD1 or TRBD2 (6 bases each). The CDR3 covers 17 residues. Germline V CDR1 and CDR2: SGHKS, YYEKEE (reference sequence). The V gene lost 4 bases and the J gene lost 5 bases, with 21 bases spanning the gap. The CDR3 DNA sequence: TGTGCCAGCAGCGGCCGGGACTCCCAAAGGGGGACCGGGGAGCTGTTTTTT. Translation: CASSGRDSQRGTGELFF.

This clonotype was seen only once. V is TRBV9 and J is TRBJ2-3; 12 positions match TRBD2. Looked up from germline, CDR1 is SGDLS and CDR2 is YYNGEE. The CDR3 consists of 16 residues. V dropped 7 bases and J dropped 1; count of bases not matched to a gene: 7. This chain's CDR3 is CASGLRLAGGTDTQYF. In nucleotides, the CDR3 is TGTGCCAGCGGACTCCGACTAGCGGGGGGCACAGATACGCAGTATTTT.